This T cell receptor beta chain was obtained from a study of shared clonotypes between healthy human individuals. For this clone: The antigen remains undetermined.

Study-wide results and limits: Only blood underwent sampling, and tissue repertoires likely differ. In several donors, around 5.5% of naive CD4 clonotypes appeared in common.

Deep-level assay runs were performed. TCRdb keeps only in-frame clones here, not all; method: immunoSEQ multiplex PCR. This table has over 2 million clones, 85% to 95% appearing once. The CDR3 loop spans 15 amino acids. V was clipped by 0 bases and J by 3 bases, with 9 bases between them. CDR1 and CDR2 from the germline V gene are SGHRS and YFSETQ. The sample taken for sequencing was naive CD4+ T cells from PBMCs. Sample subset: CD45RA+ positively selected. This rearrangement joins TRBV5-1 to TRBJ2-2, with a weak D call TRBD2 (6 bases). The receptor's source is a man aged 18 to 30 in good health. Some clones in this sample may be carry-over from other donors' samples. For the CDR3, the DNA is TGCGCCAGCAGCTTGGTGACGGGAGACACCGGGGAGCTGTTTTTT. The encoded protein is CASSLVTGDTGELFF.